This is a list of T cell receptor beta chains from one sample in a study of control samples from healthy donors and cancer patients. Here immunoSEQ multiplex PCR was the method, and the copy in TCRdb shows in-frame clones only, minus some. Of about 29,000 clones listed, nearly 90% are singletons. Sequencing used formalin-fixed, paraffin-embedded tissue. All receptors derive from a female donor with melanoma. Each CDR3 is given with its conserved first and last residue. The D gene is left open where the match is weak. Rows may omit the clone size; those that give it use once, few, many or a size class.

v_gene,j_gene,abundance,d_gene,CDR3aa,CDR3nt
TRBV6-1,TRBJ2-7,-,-,CASSERAEGYEQYF,TGTGCCAGCAGTGAACGGGCAGAGGGGTACGAGCAGTACTTC
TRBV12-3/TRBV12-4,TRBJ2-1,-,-,CASSRDHYNEQFF,TGTGCCAGCAGTCGGGACCACTACAATGAGCAGTTCTTC
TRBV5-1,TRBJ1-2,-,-,CASSVAPGQGDGYTF,TGCGCCAGCAGCGTAGCGCCGGGACAAGGAGATGGCTACACCTTC
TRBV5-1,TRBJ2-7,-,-,CASSGPISSYEQYF,TGCGCCAGCAGCGGCCCCATCAGCTCCTACGAGCAGTACTTC
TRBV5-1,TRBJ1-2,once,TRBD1,CASSMTGGAYGYTF,TGCGCCAGCAGCATGACAGGGGGCGCTTATGGCTACACCTTC
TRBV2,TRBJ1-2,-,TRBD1,CASSERVRGHYGYTF,TGTGCCAGCAGTGAACGGGTTAGGGGGCACTATGGCTACACCTTC
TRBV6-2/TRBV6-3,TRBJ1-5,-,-,CASSDRSLNQPQHF,TGTGCCAGCAGTGACAGGTCCCTCAATCAGCCCCAGCATTTT
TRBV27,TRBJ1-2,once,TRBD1,CASSRGQANLYGYTF,TGTGCCAGCAGTAGAGGACAGGCGAACCTATATGGCTACACCTTC
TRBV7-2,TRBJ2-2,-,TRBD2,CASSLVAGGSGELFF,TGTGCCAGCAGCTTAGTTGCGGGCGGGAGCGGGGAGCTGTTTTTT
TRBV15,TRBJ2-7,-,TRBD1,CATSTGTDYEQYF,TGTGCCACCAGCACCGGGACAGATTACGAGCAGTACTTC
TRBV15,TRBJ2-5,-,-,CATSSLFDETQYF,TGTGCCACCAGCAGCCTATTCGACGAGACCCAGTACTTC
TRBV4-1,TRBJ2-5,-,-,CASSQDSYSETQYF,TGCGCCAGCAGCCAAGATTCCTACTCCGAGACCCAGTACTTC
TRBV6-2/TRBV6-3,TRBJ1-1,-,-,CASSYLYEAFF,TGTGCCAGCAGTTATCTCTATGAAGCTTTCTTT
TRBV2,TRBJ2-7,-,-,CASSQGQTYEQYF,TGTGCCAGCAGTCAGGGACAAACCTACGAGCAGTACTTC
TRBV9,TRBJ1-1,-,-,CASSVGHLTEAFF,TGTGCCAGCAGCGTAGGACACCTCACTGAAGCTTTCTTT
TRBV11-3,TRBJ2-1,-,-,CASSSDGGLYEQFF,TGTGCCAGCAGTAGCGACGGGGGGCTTTATGAGCAGTTCTTC
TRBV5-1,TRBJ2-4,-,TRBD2,CASSLVGGRDIQYF,TGCGCCAGCAGCTTGGTCGGCGGGAGGGACATTCAGTACTTC
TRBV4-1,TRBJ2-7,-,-,CASSQGWRDVDEQYF,TGCGCCAGCAGCCAAGGTTGGAGGGATGTAGACGAGCAGTACTTC
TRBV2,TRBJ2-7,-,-,CASSEALRDEQYF,TGTGCCAGCAGTGAAGCGCTTCGGGACGAGCAGTACTTC
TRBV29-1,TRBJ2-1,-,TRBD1,CSDTDPGTGFNEQFF,TGCAGCGATACCGATCCCGGGACAGGCTTCAATGAGCAGTTCTTC
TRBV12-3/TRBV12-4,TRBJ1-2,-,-,CASSLEAGMNTF,TGTGCCAGCAGTTTAGAAGCGGGAATGAACACCTTC
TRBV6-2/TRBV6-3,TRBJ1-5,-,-,CASSYGGAAHQPQHF,TGTGCCAGCAGTTACGGAGGGGCAGCCCATCAGCCCCAGCATTTT
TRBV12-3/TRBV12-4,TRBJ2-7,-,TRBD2,CASKTGTTYEQYF,TGTGCCAGCAAAACCGGGACTACCTACGAGCAGTACTTC
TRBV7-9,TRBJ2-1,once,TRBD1,CASGVGQGVGEQFF,TGTGCCAGCGGAGTGGGACAGGGGGTCGGCGAGCAGTTCTTC
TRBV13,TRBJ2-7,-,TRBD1,CASSPGQGSYEQYF,TGTGCCAGCAGCCCCGGACAGGGATCCTACGAGCAGTACTTC
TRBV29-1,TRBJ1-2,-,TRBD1,CSVEGPRQDRGLYGYTF,TGCAGCGTTGAAGGACCCCGGCAGGACAGGGGCCTCTATGGCTACACCTTC
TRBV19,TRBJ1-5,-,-,CASSPVQGLSNQPQHF,TGTGCCAGTAGCCCCGTCCAGGGTCTGAGCAATCAGCCCCAGCATTTT
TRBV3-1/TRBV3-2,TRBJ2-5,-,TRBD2,CASSQDTSGYGFETQYF,TGTGCCAGCAGCCAGGATACTAGCGGATATGGTTTTGAGACCCAGTACTTC
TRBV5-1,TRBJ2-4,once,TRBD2,CASSPTLAGGPLIAKNIQYF,TGCGCCAGCAGCCCCACCTTAGCGGGAGGGCCCTTAATAGCCAAAAACATTCAGTACTTC
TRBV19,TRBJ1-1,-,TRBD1,CASSKGQGLSTEAFF,TGTGCCAGTAGTAAGGGACAGGGCTTGAGCACTGAAGCTTTCTTT
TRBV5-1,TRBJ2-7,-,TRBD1,CASSLGPGQGVYEQYF,TGCGCCAGCAGCCTGGGTCCGGGACAGGGTGTCTACGAGCAGTACTTC
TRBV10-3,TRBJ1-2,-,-,CAISGGRDGYTF,TGTGCCATCAGTGGGGGCAGGGACGGCTACACCTTC
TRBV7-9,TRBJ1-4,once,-,CTSSLVDPNEKLFF,TGTACCAGCAGCTTAGTGGACCCTAATGAAAAACTGTTTTTT
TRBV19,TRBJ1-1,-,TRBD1,CASSIVRSAGGDTEAFF,TGTGCCAGTAGTATAGTAAGGTCGGCAGGGGGCGACACTGAAGCTTTCTTT
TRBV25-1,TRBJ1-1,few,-,CASRTGGTEAFF,TGTGCCAGCAGGACCGGGGGGACTGAAGCTTTCTTT
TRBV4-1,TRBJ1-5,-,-,CASSRAHNQPQHF,TGCGCCAGCAGCCGGGCCCACAATCAGCCCCAGCATTTT
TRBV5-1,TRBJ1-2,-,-,CASSLDRLYYGYTF,TGCGCCAGCAGCTTGGACAGGTTGTACTATGGCTACACCTTC
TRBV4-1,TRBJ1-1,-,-,CASSYGTYTEAFF,TGCGCCAGCAGCTACGGGACGTACACTGAAGCTTTCTTT
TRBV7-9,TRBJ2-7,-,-,CASVDRRGSYEQYF,TGTGCCAGCGTCGATCGCAGGGGCTCCTACGAGCAGTACTTC
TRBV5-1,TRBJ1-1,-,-,CASSPLDTLNTEAFF,TGCGCCAGCAGCCCCTTGGATACCTTGAACACTGAAGCTTTCTTT
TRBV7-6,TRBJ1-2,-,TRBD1,CASSPKPGQGFYTF,TGTGCCAGCAGCCCGAAGCCGGGACAGGGCTTCTACACCTTC
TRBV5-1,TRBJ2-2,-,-,CASSFNTGELFF,TGCGCCAGCAGCTTTAACACCGGGGAGCTGTTTTTT
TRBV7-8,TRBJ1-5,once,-,CASSLTVYSNQPQHF,TGTGCCAGCAGCTTAACAGTTTATAGCAATCAGCCCCAGCATTTT
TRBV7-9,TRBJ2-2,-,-,CASIRTENTGELFF,TGTGCCAGCATTCGGACTGAGAACACCGGGGAGCTGTTTTTT
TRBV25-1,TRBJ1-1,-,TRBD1,CASSDQPTGITEAFF,TGTGCCAGCAGTGACCAACCGACAGGGATCACTGAAGCTTTCTTT
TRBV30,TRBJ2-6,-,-,CAWSVILGGANVLTF,TGTGCCTGGAGTGTTATACTCGGTGGGGCCAACGTCCTGACTTTC
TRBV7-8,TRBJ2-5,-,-,CASSLGGQTQYF,TGTGCCAGCAGTCTAGGGGGGCAGACCCAGTACTTC
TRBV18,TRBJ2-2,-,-,CASSPRGTGELFF,TGTGCCAGCTCACCGAGGGGGACCGGGGAGCTGTTTTTT
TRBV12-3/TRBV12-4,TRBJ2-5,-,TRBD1,CASSLRQGETQYF,TGTGCCAGCAGTTTGAGACAGGGAGAGACCCAGTACTTC
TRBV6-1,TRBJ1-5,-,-,CASSDRASRQPQHF,TGTGCCAGCAGTGACAGGGCCAGTCGTCAGCCCCAGCATTTT
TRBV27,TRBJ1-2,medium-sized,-,CASSTHGEHGYTF,TGTGCCAGCAGTACCCACGGGGAACATGGCTACACCTTC
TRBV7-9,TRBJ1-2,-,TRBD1,CASSLDRDYGYTF,TGTGCCAGCAGCCTCGACAGGGACTATGGCTACACCTTC
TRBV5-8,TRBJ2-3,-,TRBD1,CASLHRGTDTQYF,TGTGCCAGTCTACACAGGGGAACAGATACGCAGTATTTT
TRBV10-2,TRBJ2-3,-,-,CASSVGGDTQYF,TGCGCCAGCAGCGTAGGGGGGGATACGCAGTATTTT
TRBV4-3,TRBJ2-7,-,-,CASSQDIGRNYEQYF,TGCGCCAGCAGCCAAGATATAGGCAGAAACTACGAGCAGTACTTC
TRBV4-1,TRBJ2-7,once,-,CASSREARGSSYEQYF,TGCGCCAGCAGCCGAGAAGCCCGCGGCTCCTCCTACGAGCAGTACTTC
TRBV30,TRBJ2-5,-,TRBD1,CAWTGGQETQYF,TGTGCCTGGACAGGGGGCCAAGAGACCCAGTACTTC
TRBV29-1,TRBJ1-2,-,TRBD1,CSVEIRTGFYGYTF,TGCAGCGTCGAAATCAGGACAGGGTTCTATGGCTACACCTTC
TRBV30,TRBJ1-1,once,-,CAWSRQVNTEAFF,TGTGCCTGGAGTAGACAAGTTAACACTGAAGCTTTCTTT